Following are 26 T cell receptor beta chains from one sample sequenced in a study of blood T cell repertoires in COVID-19. Using immunoSEQ multiplex PCR, the repertoire was profiled, and TCRdb retains in-frame clones only, with some absent. The sample holds fewer than 150,000 clones, around nine tenths seen once. Sequenced: peripheral blood. All receptors derive from a woman aged 45-65 years with active or convalescent COVID-19.

The chain couples TRBV19 to TRBJ1-6; TRBD1 aligns across 10 bases. The CDR3 sequence is 16 residues long. V trimming: 5 bases; J trimming: 6 bases; junction bases outside the gene matches: 7. In germline, CDR1 is LNHDA, CDR2 SQIVND (reference sequence). The CDR3: CASSLSGTGVNSPLHF. CDR3 DNA: TGTGCCAGTAGTCTATCTGGGACAGGGGTTAATTCACCCCTCCACTTT.

This chain uses TRBV4-3 with TRBJ2-1, with D perhaps TRBD2 (6 bases). V lost 1 base, J lost 1 base, and 8 bases lay in between. Germline loops: CDR1 LGHNA, CDR2 YSLEER. This CDR3 has 15 amino acids. The chain's CDR3 is CASSQVEGSYNEQFF. CDR3 DNA: TGCGCCAGCAGCCAAGTGGAGGGGTCCTACAATGAGCAGTTCTTC.

V usage is TRBV9 and J usage is TRBJ2-3; 7 bases line up with TRBD2. The CDR3 totals 15 residues. CDR1 is SGDLS and CDR2 is YYNGEE in the germline V gene. Unmatched junction bases numbered 12, after V lost 5 bases and J lost 6 bases. Here the CDR3 DNA reads TGTGCCAGCAGTGGGCTAGCGGACTACCGGGATACGCAGTATTTT. It translates to CASSGLADYRDTQYF. Variable domain in full (rest from reference TRBV9 and TRBJ2-3): DSGVTQTPKHLITATGQRVTLRCSPRSGDLSVYWYQQSLDQGLQFLIQYYNGEERAKGNILERFSAQQFPDLHSELNLSSLELGDSALYFCASSGLADYRDTQYFGPGTRLTVL.

This sequence joins TRBV2 and TRBJ2-3; D perhaps matches TRBD2 (5 bases). This CDR3 has 13 amino acids. Germline values: CDR1 SNHLY, CDR2 FYNNEI. The germline V and J ends were trimmed by 8 bases and 5 bases, with 14 bases remaining between them. The DNA for the CDR3 is TGTGCCAGCGCGGCCGAGGAGGTAGATACGCAGTATTTT. It translates to CASAAEEVDTQYF.

The genes are TRBV12-2 and TRBJ2-1; TRBD2 was called by the table and not checked on the DNA. TRBV12-2 is assigned pseudogene status. The CDR3 contains 17 residues. The CDR3 loop reads CASRLPLGAGERNEQFF. In DNA, the CDR3 is TGTGCAAGTCGCTTACCCCTTGGAGCGGGAGAAAGGAATGAGCAGTTCTTC.

The J gene is TRBJ1-2, the V gene TRBV4-3; 7 nucleotides line up with TRBD1. The CDR3 is 13 residues long. The germline CDR1 and CDR2 sequences are LGHNA and YSLEER. V was clipped by 0 bases and J by 7 bases; unmatched bases: 2. The CDR3 is CASSQETGFGYTF. The CDR3 region has the DNA TGCGCCAGCAGCCAAGAGACAGGGTTTGGCTACACCTTC.

The J gene is TRBJ2-5, the V gene TRBV5-1, with D possibly matching TRBD2 (5 bases). The CDR3 has 14 residues. Germline V gives CDR1 SGHRS, CDR2 YFSETQ. Trimming took 0 bases from V and 5 from J, leaving 11 bases between them. CDR3 region: CASSLGEFDETQYF. Written as DNA, the CDR3 is TGCGCCAGCAGCTTGGGGGAGTTTGATGAGACCCAGTACTTC.

J is TRBJ2-1 and V is TRBV3-1 (or the pseudogene TRBV3-2), with TRBD2 identical over 9 bases. The CDR3 has 14 residues. Germline values: CDR1 LGHDT, CDR2 YNNKEL (reference sequence). V lost 10 bases to trimming and J lost 5 bases; unmatched junction nucleotides: 9. Here the CDR3 reads CATTGLANNNEQFF. CDR3 in DNA: TGTGCCACAACTGGACTAGCGAATAACAATGAGCAGTTCTTC.

This chain connects TRBV5-5 to TRBJ1-6; D perhaps matches TRBD1 (5 bases). CDR1 SGHKS and CDR2 YYEKEE come from the germline V gene (reference sequence). The CDR3 length is 14 residues. V lost 3 bases, J lost 10 bases, and 14 bases lay in between. DNA for the CDR3: TGTGCCAGCAGCTCCCGTCAGGGAAGGTCACCCCTCCACTTT. Encoded protein: CASSSRQGRSPLHF.

The rearrangement links TRBV4-3 to TRBJ2-6, with no clear D. CDR1 is LGHNA, CDR2 YSLEER, per germline. This CDR3 is 16 amino acids long. V was shortened by 0 bases and J by 3 bases, with 9 bases between the two germline ends. The CDR3 DNA reads TGCGCCAGCAGCCAAGATAGTATCGGTGGGGCCAACGTCCTGACTTTC. Translation gives CASSQDSIGGANVLTF.

This chain links TRBV19 with TRBJ2-7, with 7 positions matching TRBD1. Per the germline V gene, CDR1 is LNHDA and CDR2 is SQIVND (reference sequence). CDR3 size: 13 residues. V lost 3 bases and J lost 5; bases outside the gene matches: 4. The CDR3 bases are TGTGCCAGTAGTATTAACAGGGGCCACGAGCAGTACTTC. Protein product: CASSINRGHEQYF.

V is TRBV4-2 and J is TRBJ2-7; tentatively, D is TRBD2 (6 bases). CDR3 length equals 15 residues. Germline V gene sequence: CDR1 LGHNA, CDR2 YNFKEQ. V was cut by 0 bases and J by 2 bases, with 11 bases left in between. The CDR3 is CASSQDDGGTYEQYF. The CDR3 region has the DNA TGTGCCAGCAGCCAAGATGACGGCGGGACCTACGAGCAGTACTTC.

This chain's CDR3 is CASMTGRMNEKLFF. The CDR3 coding sequence is TGTGCCAGCATGACAGGAAGAATGAATGAAAAACTGTTTTTT. The chain links TRBV6-5 to TRBJ1-4, with D possibly being TRBD1 (6 bases). Trimming pared 7 bases from V and 5 bases from J, leaving 14 bases between. Germline CDR1 MNHEY, CDR2 SVGAGI. The CDR3 is 14 residues long.

This chain links TRBV2 with TRBJ2-5; 12 bases align to TRBD1. The CDR3 has 15 residues. CDR1 and CDR2 from the germline V gene are SNHLY and FYNNEI. The V segment lost 6 bases and the J segment 5 bases; nucleotides outside the gene matches: 7. CDR3 nucleotide sequence: TGTGCCAGCAGCGCGGGACAGGGGGCCATGGAGACCCAGTACTTC. Amino acid sequence: CASSAGQGAMETQYF.

The chain is built from TRBV18 and TRBJ2-3; 10 bases agree with TRBD2. V gave up 6 bases and J gave up 3 bases; unmatched junction bases: 6. The CDR3 has 15 residues. Germline V CDR1 and CDR2: KGHSH, LQKENI. In nucleotides, the CDR3 is TGTGCCAGCTCGCTGGGACTAGCGTATACAGATACGCAGTATTTT. It encodes CASSLGLAYTDTQYF.

The chain uses TRBV7-9 and TRBJ2-7; D might be TRBD2 (6 bases). Looked up from germline, CDR1 is SEHNR and CDR2 is FQNEAQ (reference sequence). The CDR3 sequence is 18 residues long. V was trimmed by 1 base and J by 0 bases, leaving 19 bases between them. The CDR3 here is CASSLGAPSAQSSYEQYF. The CDR3 DNA reads TGTGCCAGCAGCTTAGGCGCCCCTAGCGCTCAGAGCTCCTACGAGCAGTACTTC. Variable domain in full (rest from reference TRBV7-9 and TRBJ2-7): DTGVSQNPRHKITKRGQNVTFRCDPISEHNRLYWYRQTLGQGPEFLTYFQNEAQLEKSRLLSDRFSAERPKGSFSTLEIQRTEQGDSAMYLCASSLGAPSAQSSYEQYFGPGTRLTVT.

CDR3 DNA: TGCGCCAGCAGCCCCGGGACTAGCTTTTTGGTAGAGACCCAGTACTTC. Translation gives CASSPGTSFLVETQYF. The chain is built from TRBV4-1 and TRBJ2-5, with 9 bases matching TRBD2. Trimming cost V 4 bases and J 4 bases; bases outside gene matches: 10. This CDR3 comprises 16 residues. The germline gives CDR1 MGHRA, CDR2 YSYEKL.

The V and J genes are TRBV6-5 and TRBJ1-5; D unresolved. Per the germline V gene, CDR1 is MNHEY and CDR2 is SVGAGI. The CDR3 extends over 12 amino acids. The V end was cut by 8 bases, the J end by 6 bases, with 11 bases between. The CDR3 is CASLRGIQPQHF. DNA for the CDR3: TGTGCCAGCTTACGGGGAATTCAGCCCCAGCATTTT.

The chain joins TRBV30 to TRBJ1-6; tentatively, D is TRBD1 (5 bases). Germline values: CDR1 GTSNPN, CDR2 SVGIG (reference sequence). This CDR3 is 15 amino acids long. Trimming removed 0 bases from V and 10 bases from J, with 16 bases in between. DNA of the CDR3: TGTGCCTGGAGTGTACGATTGGAGGGGAGATCACCCCTCCACTTT. Its translation: CAWSVRLEGRSPLHF.

The V and J genes are TRBV6-2 or TRBV6-3 and TRBJ2-7; perhaps TRBD1 as D (5 bases). The CDR3 consists of 15 residues. Germline V lookup: CDR1 MNHEY, CDR2 SVGEGT. Trimming took off 2 bases at V and 7 bases at J, with 18 bases between the two ends. CDR3 amino acids: CASSYIWGRVGEQYF. The CDR3 nucleotides read TGTGCCAGCAGTTACATCTGGGGCAGGGTAGGAGAGCAGTACTTC.

V and J are TRBV3-1 (or the pseudogene TRBV3-2) and TRBJ2-1; possibly TRBD2 for D (5 bases). Trimming shortened V by 0 bases and J by 7 bases, and 19 bases separated the two germline ends. The germline V gene has CDR1 LGHDT and CDR2 YNNKEL (reference sequence). This CDR3 spans 17 amino acids. The CDR3 sequence: CASSQDRAAVGRNEQFF. CDR3 DNA: TGTGCCAGCAGCCAAGATAGAGCAGCGGTGGGGAGAAATGAGCAGTTCTTC.

This rearrangement joins TRBV3-1 (or the pseudogene TRBV3-2) to TRBJ1-4; D is uncertain. V lost 6 bases, J lost 4 bases, and 12 bases lay in between. The length of the CDR3 is 14 residues. CDR1 is LGHDT, CDR2 YNNKEL, per germline (reference sequence). CDR3 amino acids: CASRPEGSNEKLFF. The CDR3 nucleotides are TGTGCCAGCAGGCCTGAAGGGAGTAATGAAAAACTGTTTTTT.

The chain carries TRBV5-1 and TRBJ1-1; possible D gene TRBD1, 6 bases. V was cut by 0 bases and J by 7 bases, with 16 bases left in between. The CDR3 contains 15 residues. CDR1 SGHRS and CDR2 YFSETQ come from the germline V gene. The CDR3 nucleotides are TGCGCCAGCAGCTTGGCCCAGGGCAGGGGAAGTGAAGCTTTCTTT. This codes for CASSLAQGRGSEAFF.

The chain links TRBV15 to TRBJ2-2, with 7 bases lining up with TRBD1. The germline V gene encodes CDR1 LNHNV and CDR2 YYDKDF (reference sequence). The CDR3 contains 16 residues. The V segment lost 1 base and the J segment 0 bases; nucleotides outside the gene matches: 2. The CDR3 reads CATSRGQGTNTGELFF. DNA for the CDR3: TGTGCCACCAGCAGAGGACAGGGTACGAACACCGGGGAGCTGTTTTTT.

This chain links TRBV5-5 with TRBJ1-2; D not certain. The CDR3 sequence is 14 residues long. V shed 0 bases and J shed 4 bases, with 10 bases lying between them. Germline CDR1 and CDR2: SGHKS and YYEKEE (reference sequence). CDR3 DNA: TGTGCCAGCAGCTTGGGGCAGGCCCTCTATGGCTACACCTTC. This sequence encodes CASSLGQALYGYTF.

The chain couples TRBV19 to TRBJ2-1; 7 bases are shared with TRBD1. The V gene's germline CDR1 is LNHDA and CDR2 SQIVND (reference sequence). The trim removed 6 bases at V and 0 bases at J, leaving 8 bases unmatched. The CDR3 loop spans 16 amino acids. CDR3 protein: CASRHLTGSSYNEQFF. The CDR3 coding sequence is TGTGCCAGTAGACACCTGACAGGGAGCTCCTACAATGAGCAGTTCTTC.